These 21 T cell receptor beta chains originate from one sample sequenced in a study of T cell responses to AZD1222 COVID-19 vaccine. Generated by immunoSEQ multiplex PCR, the TCRdb table keeps only in-frame clones and is missing some. This sample has almost 95,000 clones, with less than 85% found just once. Specimen: peripheral blood, collected 28 days after the second AZD1222 dose. These receptors all stem from an adult who received the AZD1222 COVID-19 vaccine.

V and J are TRBV5-1 and TRBJ2-1; no clear D gene. CDR1 SGHRS and CDR2 YFSETQ come from the germline V gene. The CDR3 has 14 residues. V lost 4 bases and J 1 base, leaving 9 bases between the germline ends. The CDR3 region is CASSGPQSYNEQFF. The CDR3 DNA follows: TGCGCCAGCAGCGGACCTCAGTCCTACAATGAGCAGTTCTTC.

The chain has TRBV4-2 and TRBJ2-7, with 9 nucleotides matching TRBD1. The CDR3 has 16 amino acids. Germline loops: CDR1 LGHNA, CDR2 YNFKEQ. V was pared by 2 bases and J by 3 bases, with 8 bases of the junction left unmatched. CDR3 sequence reads: CASSQRGTGFVYEQYF. Here the CDR3 DNA reads TGTGCCAGCAGCCAAAGGGGGACAGGGTTCGTCTACGAGCAGTACTTC.

The chain combines TRBV9 with TRBJ2-7; D may be TRBD1 or TRBD2 (5 bases each). V was trimmed by 0 bases and J by 5 bases, leaving 6 bases between them. Germline CDR1 and CDR2: SGDLS and YYNGEE. CDR3 length: 12 amino acids. The CDR3 region is CASSVGGNEQYF. Written as DNA, the CDR3 is TGTGCCAGCAGCGTAGGGGGGAACGAGCAGTACTTC.

This clone was detected a few times. V is TRBV2 and J is TRBJ1-2, with D hard to call. The germline V gene encodes CDR1 SNHLY and CDR2 FYNNEI. The V end was cut by 2 bases, the J end by 3 bases, with 7 bases between. This CDR3 is 13 amino acids long. This CDR3 is CASSERADYGYTF. CDR3 nucleotides: TGTGCCAGCAGTGAAAGGGCTGACTATGGCTACACCTTC.

In this sample, this clone turned up once. The rearrangement uses TRBV5-4 and TRBJ2-1, with 7 bases fitting TRBD2. The V segment lost 4 bases and the J segment 5 bases; nucleotides outside the gene matches: 9. CDR1 is SGHNT and CDR2 is YYREEE in the germline V gene (reference sequence). This CDR3 has 15 residues. The CDR3 here is CASSPWSGGDNEQFF. The CDR3 nucleotides read TGTGCCAGCAGCCCCTGGTCGGGAGGAGACAATGAGCAGTTCTTC. The variable domain in full, with the rest retrieved from reference TRBV5-4 and TRBJ2-1, is ETGVTQSPTHLIKTRGQQVTLRCSSQSGHNTVSWYQQALGQGPQFIFQYYREEENGRGNFPPRFSGLQFPNYSSELNVNALELDDSALYLCASSPWSGGDNEQFFGPGTRLTVL.

The chain employs TRBV5-4 and TRBJ2-3; D possibly matches TRBD1 or TRBD2 (6 bases each). Germline V gives CDR1 SGHNT, CDR2 YYREEE (reference sequence). Trimming stripped 6 bases from V and 1 base from J, with 15 bases between. The CDR3 extends over 15 amino acids. CDR3 in amino acids: CASKEGGRGTDTQYF. The CDR3 coding sequence is TGTGCCAGCAAGGAGGGGGGAAGGGGCACAGATACGCAGTATTTT.

Only one count was recorded for this clone. J is TRBJ1-5 and V is TRBV10-2, with D possibly TRBD1 on 5 matching bases. V lost 6 bases and J lost 7, with 13 bases in between. This CDR3 has 13 amino acids. Germline lookup yields CDR1 WSHSY and CDR2 SAAADI. CDR3 in amino acids: CASRRGVGQPQHF. The CDR3 coding sequence is TGCGCCAGCAGGAGAGGGGTAGGACAGCCCCAGCATTTT.

The chain couples TRBV6-2 or TRBV6-3 to TRBJ1-3; D is unresolved. Trimming left V 6 bases short and J 4 bases short, with 16 bases between. This CDR3 has 15 amino acids. Germline-derived CDR1 and CDR2 are MNHEY and SVGEGT. CDR3 region: CASSLGGGLGNTIYF. DNA of the CDR3: TGTGCCAGCAGCCTTGGAGGAGGGTTGGGAAACACCATATATTTT.

CDR3 loop: CASSGIIGTYGYTF. CDR3 nucleotide sequence: TGCGCCAGCAGTGGGATCATCGGAACTTATGGCTACACCTTC. J is TRBJ1-2 and V is TRBV10-1, with D hard to call. The CDR3 has 14 residues. Between the trimmed V and J ends, which lost 4 bases and 5 bases, there was a span of 14 bases. Germline V gives CDR1 WNHNN, CDR2 SYGVQD (reference sequence).

The rearrangement joins TRBV5-1 to TRBJ2-2; D ambiguous. Trimming removed 6 bases from V and 5 bases from J, with 11 bases in between. CDR1 SGHRS and CDR2 YFSETQ come from the germline V gene. CDR3 length: 13 amino acids. CDR3 sequence: CASTSPGTGELFF. As DNA, the CDR3 is TGCGCCAGCACTTCGCCCGGGACCGGGGAGCTGTTTTTT.

The chain's CDR3 is CASSRGLADDTGELFF. The CDR3 bases are TGCGCCAGCAGCCGAGGACTAGCAGACGATACCGGGGAGCTGTTTTTT. The chain recombines TRBV5-1 with TRBJ2-2; 8 bases align to TRBD2. V was clipped by 4 bases and J by 5 bases; unmatched bases: 10. The CDR3 has 16 amino acids. Germline V gene sequence: CDR1 SGHRS, CDR2 YFSETQ.

This chain uses TRBV28 with TRBJ2-5; 9 nucleotides agree with TRBD2. The CDR3 is made up of 15 amino acids. J was trimmed by 2 bases and V by 1 base; bases with no gene match: 2. Germline CDR1 and CDR2: MDHEN and SYDVKM. CDR3 residues: CASSLYLAGQETQYF. The CDR3 nucleotides read TGTGCCAGCAGTTTATATCTAGCGGGACAAGAGACCCAGTACTTC. The full variable domain, in which reference TRBV28 and TRBJ2-5 provide the parts outside the CDR3, is DVKVTQSSRYLVKRTGEKVFLECVQDMDHENMFWYRQDPGLGLRLIYFSYDVKMKEKGDIPEGYSVSREKKERFSLILESASTNQTSMYLCASSLYLAGQETQYFGPGTRLLVL.

V is TRBV5-1 and J is TRBJ2-2; D is undetermined. CDR1 is SGHRS and CDR2 is YFSETQ in the germline V gene. The CDR3 sequence is 15 residues long. Trimming took 6 bases from V and 0 from J, leaving 12 bases between them. The CDR3 reads CASTPRPPNTGELFF. CDR3 coding DNA: TGCGCCAGCACCCCACGCCCTCCGAACACCGGGGAGCTGTTTTTT.

CDR3 nucleotide sequence: TGTGCCAGCAGCCACCTAGAGGGGCGGGGGGCGGAATTCGAACAGTTCTTC. Translated, it gives CASSHLEGRGAEFEQFF. The chain recombines TRBV27 with TRBJ2-1; 8 bases fit TRBD2. Germline CDR1 reads MNHEY; CDR2 reads SMNVEV (reference sequence). This CDR3 is built from 17 residues. Germline trimming cut 6 bases from V and 13 bases from J; bases unmatched to any gene: 23.

This chain connects TRBV10-1 to TRBJ2-7; D not certain. Germline CDR1 and CDR2: WNHNN and SYGVQD (reference sequence). This CDR3 is 14 amino acids long. Trimming cost V 3 bases and J 2 bases, with 11 bases left between them. This chain's CDR3 is CASSDTEWPYEQYF. The CDR3 nucleotides read TGCGCCAGCAGTGACACGGAGTGGCCCTACGAGCAGTACTTC.

The CDR3 region has the DNA TGCGCCAGCAGACCAACGTCAGGGTGGTCTGAAAAACTGTTTTTT. Its translation: CASRPTSGWSEKLFF. This chain links TRBV5-1 with TRBJ1-4; tentative D call: TRBD1 (5 bases). The CDR3 has 15 amino acids. Germline V gene data show CDR1 as SGHRS and CDR2 as YFSETQ. Trimming removed 5 bases from V and 7 bases from J, with 18 bases in between.

The chain uses TRBV15 and TRBJ1-4; a possible D gene is TRBD1 (6 bases). Germline CDR1 reads LNHNV; CDR2 reads YYDKDF (reference sequence). Trimming took off 5 bases at V and 5 bases at J, with 15 bases between the two ends. The length of the CDR3 is 15 residues. The CDR3, as DNA: TGTGCCACCAGCCGCTCAGGGGACCAGAATGAAAAACTGTTTTTT. Its translation is CATSRSGDQNEKLFF.

This clone appeared a single time. The chain recombines TRBV2 with TRBJ2-5; D is perhaps TRBD1 or TRBD2 (5 bases each). V was shortened by 0 bases and J by 2 bases, with 10 bases between the two germline ends. The CDR3 is 15 residues long. Germline assignment: CDR1 SNHLY and CDR2 FYNNEI. The CDR3 DNA reads as TGTGCCAGCAGTGAAGCGGGACGGTCTCAAGAGACCCAGTACTTC. Translating it yields CASSEAGRSQETQYF.

This sequence joins TRBV6-4 and TRBJ1-2; D remains unclear. This CDR3 comprises 13 residues. CDR1 and CDR2 (germline): MRHNA, SNTAGT. V lost 5 bases to trimming and J lost 2 bases, with 9 bases between them. The CDR3 reads CASSPERNYGYTF. For the CDR3, the DNA is TGTGCCAGCAGTCCCGAAAGGAACTATGGCTACACCTTC.

Details on this clone: Germline is not matched at one junction end, which may reflect a read error. This specimen includes other DNA sequences encoding the same CDR3. The rearrangement uses TRBV28 and TRBJ2-1; D possibly corresponds to TRBD2 (5 bases). This CDR3 has 13 residues. From germline, CDR1 is MDHEN and CDR2 SYDVKM. CDR3 bases: TGTGCTAGCAGTCTTCTGAGGGCCGGTGAGCAGTTCTTC. Encoded protein: CASSLLRAGEQFF. Full variable domain (remainder filled in from reference TRBV28 and TRBJ2-1): DVKVTQSSRYLVKRTGEKVFLECVQDMDHENMFWYRQDPGLGLRLIYFSYDVKMKEKGDIPEGYSVSREKKERFSLILESASTNQTSMYLCASSLLRAGEQFFGPGTRLTVL.

The chain links TRBV6-5 to TRBJ1-4; D remains ambiguous. Germline V lookup: CDR1 MNHEY, CDR2 SVGAGI. V gave up 6 bases and J gave up 8 bases, with 16 bases separating them. CDR3 length: 14 amino acids. CDR3 amino acids: CASRPRTASEKLFF. Here the CDR3 DNA reads TGTGCCAGCAGGCCTCGGACTGCCAGCGAAAAACTGTTTTTT.